This T cell receptor beta chain was documented in a study of Graves' ophthalmopathy and Graves' hyperthyroidism. Study-level points and caveats: A roughly 81% specificity and just under 90% sensitivity were achieved by a 13-signature model that separated ophthalmopathy from stable hyperthyroidism.

Only a few counts were recorded for this clonotype. Its cognate antigen is unknown. For repertoire sequencing, the TCR beta CDR3 regions were amplified from RNA transcripts. The first round was an RT-PCR with HTBI primers, and the second round was a multiplex PCR. TCRdb ran MiXCR on the multiplex PCR reads and lists one entry per CDR3 protein. The sample shows over 650,000 distinct CDR3 sequences, 35% to 50% of them seen only once. Trimming took 5 bases from V and 4 from J; bases not matched to a gene: 13. The length of the CDR3 is 16 residues. The V gene is TRBV12-3 or TRBV12-4, the J gene TRBJ1-2; 7 positions agree with TRBD1. This clonotype was sampled from an adult man with Graves' ophthalmopathy. Sample: peripheral blood. In DNA form, the CDR3 reads TGTGCCAGCAGTCCCCGGGGACAGTCATCCGCCTATGGCTACACCTTC. This codes for CASSPRGQSSAYGYTF.